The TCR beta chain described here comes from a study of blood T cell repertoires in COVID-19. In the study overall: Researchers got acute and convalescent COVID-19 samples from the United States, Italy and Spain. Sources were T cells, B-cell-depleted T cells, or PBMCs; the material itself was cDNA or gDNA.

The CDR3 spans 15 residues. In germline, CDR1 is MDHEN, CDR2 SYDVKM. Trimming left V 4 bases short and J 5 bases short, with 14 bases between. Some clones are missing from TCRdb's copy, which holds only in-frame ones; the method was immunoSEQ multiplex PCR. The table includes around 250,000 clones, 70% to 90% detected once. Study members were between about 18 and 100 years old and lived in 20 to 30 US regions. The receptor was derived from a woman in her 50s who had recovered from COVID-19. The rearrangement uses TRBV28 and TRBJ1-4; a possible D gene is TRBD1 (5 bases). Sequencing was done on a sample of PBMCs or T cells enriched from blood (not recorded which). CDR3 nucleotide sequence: TGTGCCAGCAGTTCTCCATGGCGGGGGAATGAAAAACTGTTTTTT. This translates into CASSSPWRGNEKLFF.